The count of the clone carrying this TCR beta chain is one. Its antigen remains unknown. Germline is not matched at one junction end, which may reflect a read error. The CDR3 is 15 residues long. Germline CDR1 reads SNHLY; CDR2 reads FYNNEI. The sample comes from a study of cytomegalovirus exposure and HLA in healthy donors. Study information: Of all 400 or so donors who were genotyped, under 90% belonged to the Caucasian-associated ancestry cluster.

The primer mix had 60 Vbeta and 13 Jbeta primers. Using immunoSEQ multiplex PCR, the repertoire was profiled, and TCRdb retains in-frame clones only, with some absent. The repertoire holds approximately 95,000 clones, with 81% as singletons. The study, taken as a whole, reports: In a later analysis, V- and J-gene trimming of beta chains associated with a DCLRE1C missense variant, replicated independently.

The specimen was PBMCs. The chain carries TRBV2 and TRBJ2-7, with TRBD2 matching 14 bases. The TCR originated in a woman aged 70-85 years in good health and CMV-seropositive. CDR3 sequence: CASREGLAGGYEQYF. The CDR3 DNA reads TGTGCCAGCAGGGAAGGACTAGCGGGAGGCTACGAGCAGTACTTC.